Below, 29 T cell receptor beta chains from the same sample are listed, as sequenced in a study of Ad26.COV2.S vaccination and SARS-CoV-2 variants. The protocol was immunoSEQ multiplex PCR, while the TCRdb copy is restricted to in-frame clones and leaves out a portion. The profile shows roughly 380,000 clones, under 95% of them singletons. The source was peripheral blood, collected after recovery from COVID-19. Every receptor here comes from a human donor who had recovered from COVID-19.

V gene TRBV7-2 combines with J gene TRBJ2-3, with D perhaps TRBD2 (5 bases). Germline lookup yields CDR1 SGHTA and CDR2 FQGNSA. V dropped 8 bases and J dropped 1 base, with 10 bases sitting between them. The length of the CDR3 is 13 residues. Here the CDR3 reads CASGLGGTDTQYF. CDR3 DNA: TGTGCCAGCGGGCTCGGGGGCACAGATACGCAGTATTTT.

V is TRBV9 and J is TRBJ2-3, with 13 bases matching TRBD2. The V and J ends lost 4 bases and 4 bases, in that order; junction bases with no gene match: 3. The CDR3 sequence is 15 residues long. Looked up from germline, CDR1 is SGDLS and CDR2 is YYNGEE. CDR3 coding DNA: TGTGCCAGCAGCTCGGGACTAGCGGGGTCAGATACGCAGTATTTT. Translation gives CASSSGLAGSDTQYF.

The CDR3 nucleotides are TGTGCCAGCAGTTTACTAGCGGGGGAAACAGATACGCAGTATTTT. Protein product: CASSLLAGETDTQYF. This chain links TRBV6-5 with TRBJ2-3; 11 bases are shared with TRBD2. CDR3 length: 15 residues. The ends lost 4 bases at V and 3 bases at J; junction bases unmatched: 3. Germline assignment: CDR1 MNHEY and CDR2 SVGAGI.

The CDR3 coding sequence is TGTGCCAGCAAGAGGGAGGGGTCCTATGGCTACACCTTC. Protein product: CASKREGSYGYTF. V usage is TRBV2 and J usage is TRBJ1-2; TRBD1 might be the D (5 bases). The CDR3 is 13 residues long. CDR1 and CDR2 (germline): SNHLY, FYNNEI. The V gene lost 7 bases and the J gene lost 4 bases, with 13 bases spanning the gap.

This clone has only one observation. The rearrangement links TRBV7-8 to TRBJ2-7; the match to TRBD2 covers 7 bases. The J segment lost 5 bases and the V segment lost 5 bases, leaving 6 bases of the junction unmatched. This CDR3 has 13 amino acids. Germline V gives CDR1 SGHVS, CDR2 FQNEAQ. The CDR3 nucleotides read TGTGCCAGCAGCAGCGGGACTCTGGACGAGCAGTACTTC. This sequence encodes CASSSGTLDEQYF.

This chain uses TRBV27 with TRBJ2-6; 7 positions match TRBD2. The junction had 7 bases not matched to a gene; V was cut back by 5 bases and J by 0 bases. Germline CDR1 reads MNHEY; CDR2 reads SMNVEV (reference sequence). This CDR3 is 17 amino acids long. The CDR3 DNA is TGTGCCAGCAGTCCCTTAGCGGGTATCTCTGGGGCCAACGTCCTGACTTTC. Protein sequence: CASSPLAGISGANVLTF. The full variable domain, its missing parts supplied by reference TRBV27 and TRBJ2-6, is EAQVTQNPRYLITVTGKKLTVTCSQNMNHEYMSWYRQDPGLGLRQIYYSMNVEVTDKGDVPEGYKVSRKEKRNFPLILESPSPNQTSLYFCASSPLAGISGANVLTFGAGSRLTVL.

The chain is built from TRBV9 and TRBJ2-3, with 12 bases that match TRBD2. This CDR3 is built from 18 residues. CDR1 is SGDLS and CDR2 is YYNGEE in the germline V gene. Trimming at V came to 7 bases and at J to 0 bases, leaving 12 bases not matched to a gene. Here the CDR3 reads CASQGASGGVSSTDTQYF. The CDR3 DNA reads TGTGCCAGCCAAGGGGCTAGCGGGGGGGTCTCTAGCACAGATACGCAGTATTTT.

The rearrangement joins TRBV29-1 to TRBJ2-1, with 9 bases fitting TRBD1. The CDR3 length is 14 residues. Trimming took 7 bases from V and 4 from J; bases not matched to a gene: 8. The V gene's germline CDR1 is SQVTM and CDR2 ANQGSEA. The CDR3 region has the DNA TGCAGCGCCCTCGGGACAGGGATATACAATGAGCAGTTCTTC. This codes for CSALGTGIYNEQFF.

This chain joins TRBV7-2 and TRBJ2-7; D not certain. The CDR3 spans 14 residues. Germline V CDR1 and CDR2: SGHTA, FQGNSA. Trimming took off 5 bases at V and 4 bases at J, with 15 bases between the two ends. Here the CDR3 reads CASSPVPLTYEQYF. In nucleotides, the CDR3 is TGTGCCAGCAGCCCAGTGCCGCTCACTTACGAGCAGTACTTC.

This clone showed up just once. The V and J genes are TRBV27 and TRBJ1-2; D is uncertain. Germline values: CDR1 MNHEY, CDR2 SMNVEV (reference sequence). Trimming stripped 10 bases from V and 3 bases from J, with 21 bases between. The CDR3 loop spans 15 amino acids. For the CDR3, the DNA is TGTGCCACCACCGGTTTGGGGATGAATGACTATGGCTACACCTTC. It translates to CATTGLGMNDYGYTF.

Only a few counts were recorded for this clone. J is TRBJ1-1 and V is TRBV5-1; D is perhaps TRBD1 (6 bases). CDR1 SGHRS and CDR2 YFSETQ come from the germline V gene. Trimming removed 3 bases from V and 4 bases from J, with 10 bases in between. This CDR3 spans 13 amino acids. The CDR3 DNA reads as TGCGCCAGCAGCTATAGGACAGCCACTGAAGCTTTCTTT. Its translation is CASSYRTATEAFF.

The genes are TRBV9 and TRBJ1-1; a possible D gene is TRBD1 (6 bases). The germline CDR1 and CDR2 sequences are SGDLS and YYNGEE. The V end lost 3 bases, the J end lost 1 base, and 13 bases lay between the germline ends. The CDR3 consists of 15 residues. The DNA of the CDR3 is TGTGCCAGCAGCGCTACGGGACACACGAACACTGAAGCTTTCTTT. The encoded protein is CASSATGHTNTEAFF. The full variable domain, its missing parts supplied by reference TRBV9 and TRBJ1-1, is DSGVTQTPKHLITATGQRVTLRCSPRSGDLSVYWYQQSLDQGLQFLIQYYNGEERAKGNILERFSAQQFPDLHSELNLSSLELGDSALYFCASSATGHTNTEAFFGQGTRLTVV.

The chain carries TRBV7-9 and TRBJ2-1, with 7 bases matching TRBD1. Germline V CDR1 and CDR2: SEHNR, FQNEAQ (reference sequence). The junction had 9 bases not matched to a gene; V was cut back by 1 base and J by 0 bases. CDR3 length: 18 amino acids. The CDR3 sequence: CASSLEAGGIVSYNEQFF. The CDR3 nucleotides read TGTGCCAGCAGCTTAGAGGCAGGGGGTATTGTCTCCTACAATGAGCAGTTCTTC.

This chain links TRBV29-1 with TRBJ2-1; 7 bases match TRBD1. Germline assignment: CDR1 SQVTM and CDR2 ANQGSEA. This CDR3 comprises 15 residues. The V and J ends lost 6 bases and 0 bases, in that order; junction bases with no gene match: 8. The CDR3 sequence is CSVGDSTTSYNEQFF. CDR3 DNA: TGCAGCGTAGGGGACAGTACCACCTCCTACAATGAGCAGTTCTTC.

J is TRBJ1-1 and V is TRBV2; D not resolved. V was trimmed by 4 bases and J by 1 base, leaving 10 bases between them. The germline CDR1 and CDR2 sequences are SNHLY and FYNNEI. The CDR3 has 14 residues. CDR3 protein: CASSALTENTEAFF. The CDR3 DNA follows: TGTGCCAGCAGTGCCTTGACGGAGAACACTGAAGCTTTCTTT.

The CDR3 protein is CASSPRTGGRTGELFF. The CDR3 bases are TGTGCCAGCAGCCCTAGGACAGGGGGAAGAACCGGGGAGCTGTTTTTT. The V gene is TRBV14, the J gene TRBJ2-2; 10 positions agree with TRBD1. The CDR3 covers 16 residues. Germline V gene lookup returns CDR1 SGHDN and CDR2 FVKESK. The ends lost 4 bases at V and 5 bases at J; junction bases unmatched: 7. Drawing the rest from reference TRBV14 and TRBJ2-2, the complete variable domain is EAGVTQFPSHSVIEKGQTVTLRCDPISGHDNLYWYRRVMGKEIKFLLHFVKESKQDESGMPNNRFLAERTGGTYSTLKVQPAELEDSGVYFCASSPRTGGRTGELFFGEGSRLTVL.

The CDR3 loop is CASSVRGGATNEKLFF. CDR3 nucleotide sequence: TGTGCCAGCAGTGTGAGGGGGGGGGCAACTAATGAAAAACTGTTTTTT. The V gene is TRBV6-1, the J gene TRBJ1-4; a possible D gene is TRBD1 (6 bases). The CDR3 is 16 residues long. The V gene lost 4 bases and the J gene lost 0 bases, with 12 bases spanning the gap. CDR1 is MNHNS and CDR2 is SASEGT in the germline V gene.

The rearrangement uses TRBV11-2 and TRBJ2-5; 9 nucleotides align to TRBD2. With 3 bases clipped from V and 6 bases from J, the junction kept 11 bases outside the gene matches. The CDR3 has 16 amino acids. Germline loops: CDR1 SGHAT, CDR2 FQNNGV. CDR3 sequence (DNA): TGTGCCAGCAGCTTGGGGTTGCGGGGGGGCATACAGACCCAGTACTTC. Translation: CASSLGLRGGIQTQYF.

The rearrangement joins TRBV9 to TRBJ1-2; 12 nucleotides match TRBD1. CDR1 is SGDLS and CDR2 is YYNGEE in the germline V gene. V lost 2 bases, J lost 4 bases, and 3 bases stayed unmatched. This CDR3 is 15 amino acids long. The CDR3 loop is CASSVGTGGTYGYTF. CDR3 in DNA: TGTGCCAGCAGCGTCGGGACAGGGGGCACCTATGGCTACACCTTC.

This clone was seen a handful of times. The V call is TRBV5-5, the J call TRBJ1-3; 8 nucleotides match TRBD1. This CDR3 has 16 amino acids. The ends lost 5 bases at V and 2 bases at J; junction bases unmatched: 9. Germline V CDR1 and CDR2: SGHKS, YYEKEE (reference sequence). CDR3 in amino acids: CASRYTQGATGNTIYF. CDR3 DNA sequence: TGTGCCAGCAGATATACTCAGGGGGCCACTGGAAACACCATATATTTT.

The V gene is TRBV21-1, the J gene TRBJ1-2. TRBV21-1 is classified as a pseudogene. The CDR3 runs to 12 residues. The CDR3 DNA reads as TGTGCCACCCTAAGGTCTAACTATGGCTACACCTTC. As protein: CATLRSNYGYTF.

The genes are TRBV2 and TRBJ2-7; TRBD1 might be the D (6 bases). V lost 4 bases to trimming and J lost 4 bases, with 14 bases between them. CDR1 is SNHLY, CDR2 FYNNEI, per germline. CDR3 size: 14 residues. The CDR3: CASSGFTGKYEQYF. Here the CDR3 DNA reads TGTGCCAGCAGTGGCTTCACAGGGAAATACGAGCAGTACTTC.

The rearrangement joins TRBV12-3 or TRBV12-4 to TRBJ1-1; the D is unclear. This CDR3 is built from 13 residues. Between the trimmed V and J ends, which lost 8 bases and 1 base, there was a span of 11 bases. This CDR3 is CASAGSRNTEAFF. In DNA form, the CDR3 reads TGTGCCAGCGCGGGGAGCCGGAACACTGAAGCTTTCTTT.

The rearrangement joins TRBV5-8 to TRBJ2-5; 8 bases are shared with TRBD1. The CDR3 has 13 amino acids. V shed 3 bases, J shed 6 bases, and the junction held 4 bases outside the gene matches. The germline V gene encodes CDR1 SGHTS and CDR2 YDEGEE. In DNA form, the CDR3 reads TGTGCCAGCAGCTCCCGGACAGGGCAGACCCAGTACTTC. It translates to CASSSRTGQTQYF.

This clone was observed a few times. This sequence joins TRBV7-2 and TRBJ2-3; TRBD2 aligns across 9 bases. The germline CDR1 and CDR2 sequences are SGHTA and FQGNSA. The CDR3 has 17 amino acids. V lost 0 bases to trimming and J lost 4 bases; unmatched junction nucleotides: 8. CDR3 nucleotide sequence: TGTGCCAGCAGCTTAGCGTTGCGGGGGGGCAGGGCAGATACGCAGTATTTT. Protein: CASSLALRGGRADTQYF.

The genes are TRBV6-6 and TRBJ2-7, with D uncertain. The V end was cut by 4 bases, the J end by 3 bases, with 13 bases between. There are 14 residues in the CDR3. Germline V gene data show CDR1 as MNHNY and CDR2 as SVGAGI (reference sequence). CDR3 in amino acids: CASSSSRTDYEQYF. The CDR3 nucleotides read TGTGCCAGCAGTTCCTCACGGACGGACTACGAGCAGTACTTC.

The V gene is TRBV5-4, the J gene TRBJ1-2, with D possibly TRBD1 on 5 matching bases. This CDR3 has 12 residues. The germline gives CDR1 SGHNT, CDR2 YYREEE (reference sequence). V shed 0 bases and J shed 8 bases, with 8 bases lying between them. The CDR3 bases are TGTGCCAGCAGCTTGGGGGGCCCGGGCTACACCTTC. It codes for CASSLGGPGYTF.

The chain is built from TRBV19 and TRBJ1-6; D gene ambiguous. Trimming cost V 3 bases and J 12 bases, with 18 bases left between them. The V gene's germline CDR1 is LNHDA and CDR2 SQIVND (reference sequence). This CDR3 has 15 amino acids. The DNA for the CDR3 is TGTGCCAGTAGTATGGTCCTTATTAAGGAGATACCCCTCCACTTT. Protein: CASSMVLIKEIPLHF.

The genes are TRBV13 and TRBJ2-2; 10 bases fit TRBD2. The CDR3 sequence is 17 residues long. Per germline, CDR1 PRHDT and CDR2 FYEKMQ (reference sequence). V lost 5 bases and J lost 5; bases outside the gene matches: 11. CDR3 protein: CASSLVGLAGVTGELFF. The CDR3, as DNA: TGTGCCAGCAGCCTAGTCGGGCTAGCGGGGGTAACCGGGGAGCTGTTTTTT.